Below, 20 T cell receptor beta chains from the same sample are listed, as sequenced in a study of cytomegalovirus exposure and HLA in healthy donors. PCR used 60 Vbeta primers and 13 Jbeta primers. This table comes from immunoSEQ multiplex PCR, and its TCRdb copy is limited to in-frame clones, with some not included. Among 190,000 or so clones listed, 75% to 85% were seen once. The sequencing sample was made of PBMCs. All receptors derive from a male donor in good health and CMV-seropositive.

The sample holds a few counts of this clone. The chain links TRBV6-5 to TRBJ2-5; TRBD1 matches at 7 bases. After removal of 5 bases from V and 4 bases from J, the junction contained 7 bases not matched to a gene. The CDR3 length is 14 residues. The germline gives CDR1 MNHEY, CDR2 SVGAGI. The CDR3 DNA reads TGTGCCAGCAGTCTAAGGGGGCTTGGAGAGACCCAGTACTTC. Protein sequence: CASSLRGLGETQYF.

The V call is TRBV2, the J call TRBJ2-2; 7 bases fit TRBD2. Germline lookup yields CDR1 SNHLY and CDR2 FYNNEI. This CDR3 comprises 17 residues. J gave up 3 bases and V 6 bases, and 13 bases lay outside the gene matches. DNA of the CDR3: TGTGCCAGCAGGACTGGGGCTAGCGGCCGGGACACCGGGGAGCTGTTTTTT. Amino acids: CASRTGASGRDTGELFF. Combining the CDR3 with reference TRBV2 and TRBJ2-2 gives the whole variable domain EPEVTQTPSHQVTQMGQEVILRCVPISNHLYFYWYRQILGQKVEFLVSFYNNEISEKSEIFDDQFSVERPDGSNFTLKIRSTKLEDSAMYFCASRTGASGRDTGELFFGEGSRLTVL.

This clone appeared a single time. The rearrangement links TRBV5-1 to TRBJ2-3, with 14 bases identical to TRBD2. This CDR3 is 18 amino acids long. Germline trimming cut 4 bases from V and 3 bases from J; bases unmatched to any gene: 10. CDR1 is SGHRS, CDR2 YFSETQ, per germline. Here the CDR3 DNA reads TGCGCCAGCAGCCCCGGGACTAGCGGGAGATCGGTTACAGATACGCAGTATTTT. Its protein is CASSPGTSGRSVTDTQYF.

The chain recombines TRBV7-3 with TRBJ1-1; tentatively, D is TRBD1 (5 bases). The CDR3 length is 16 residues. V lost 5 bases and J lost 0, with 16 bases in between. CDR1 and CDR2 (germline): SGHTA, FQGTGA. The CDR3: CASSLGGRGMNTEAFF. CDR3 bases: TGTGCCAGCAGCCTCGGGGGACGGGGAATGAACACTGAAGCTTTCTTT.

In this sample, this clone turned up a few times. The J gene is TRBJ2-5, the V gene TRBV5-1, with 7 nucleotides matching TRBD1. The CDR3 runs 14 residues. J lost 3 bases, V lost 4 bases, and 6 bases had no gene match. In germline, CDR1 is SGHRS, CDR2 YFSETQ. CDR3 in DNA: TGCGCCAGCAGCCCGACAGGGAGTAAAGAGACCCAGTACTTC. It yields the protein CASSPTGSKETQYF.

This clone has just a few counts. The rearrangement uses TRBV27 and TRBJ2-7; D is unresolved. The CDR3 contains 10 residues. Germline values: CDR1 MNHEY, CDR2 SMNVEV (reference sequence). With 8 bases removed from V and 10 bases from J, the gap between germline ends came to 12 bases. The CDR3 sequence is CASPISGQYF. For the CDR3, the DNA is TGTGCCAGCCCCATCTCGGGTCAGTACTTC.

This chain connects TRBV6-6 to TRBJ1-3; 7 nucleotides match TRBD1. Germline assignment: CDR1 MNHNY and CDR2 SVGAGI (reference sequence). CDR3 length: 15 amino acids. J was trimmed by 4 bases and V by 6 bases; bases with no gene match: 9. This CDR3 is CASRTGQYGGNTIYF. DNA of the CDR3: TGTGCCAGCAGAACGGGACAGTACGGCGGAAACACCATATATTTT.

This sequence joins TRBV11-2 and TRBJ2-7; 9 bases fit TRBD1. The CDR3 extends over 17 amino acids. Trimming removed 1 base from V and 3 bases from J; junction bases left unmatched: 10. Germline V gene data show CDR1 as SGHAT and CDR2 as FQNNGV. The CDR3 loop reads CASSLGRGGTGSYEQYF. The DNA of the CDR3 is TGTGCCAGCAGCTTAGGCCGGGGAGGGACAGGGAGCTACGAGCAGTACTTC.

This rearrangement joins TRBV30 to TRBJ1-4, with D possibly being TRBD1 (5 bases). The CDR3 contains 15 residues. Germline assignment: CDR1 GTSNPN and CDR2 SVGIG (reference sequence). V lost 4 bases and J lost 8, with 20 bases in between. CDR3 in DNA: TGTGCCTGGATGAGTCGGTTGGGACTGGGAGAAAAACTGTTTTTT. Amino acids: CAWMSRLGLGEKLFF.

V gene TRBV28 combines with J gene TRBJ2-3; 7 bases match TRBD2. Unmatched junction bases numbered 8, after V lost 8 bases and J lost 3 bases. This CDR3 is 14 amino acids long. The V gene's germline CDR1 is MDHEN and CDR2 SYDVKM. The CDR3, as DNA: TGTGCCAGCCTGCGGGGGAGGTGGACAGATACGCAGTATTTT. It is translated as CASLRGRWTDTQYF.

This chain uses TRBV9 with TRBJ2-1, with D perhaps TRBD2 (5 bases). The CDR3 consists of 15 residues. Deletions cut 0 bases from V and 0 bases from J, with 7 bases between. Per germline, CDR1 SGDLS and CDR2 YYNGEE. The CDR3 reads CASSVGRVSYNEQFF. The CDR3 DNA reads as TGTGCCAGCAGCGTAGGGCGGGTCTCCTACAATGAGCAGTTCTTC.

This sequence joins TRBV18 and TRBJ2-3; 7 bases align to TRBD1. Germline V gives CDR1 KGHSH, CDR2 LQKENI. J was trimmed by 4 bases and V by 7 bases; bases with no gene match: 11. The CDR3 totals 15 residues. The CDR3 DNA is TGTGCCAGCTGCCCACTTTCAGGGGGTTCAGATACGCAGTATTTT. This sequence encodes CASCPLSGGSDTQYF.

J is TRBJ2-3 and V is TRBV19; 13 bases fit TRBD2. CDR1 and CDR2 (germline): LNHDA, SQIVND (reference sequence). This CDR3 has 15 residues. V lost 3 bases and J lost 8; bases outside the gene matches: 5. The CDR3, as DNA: TGTGCCAGTAGTATTGACCGGACTAGCGGGGGTACGCAGTATTTT. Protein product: CASSIDRTSGGTQYF.

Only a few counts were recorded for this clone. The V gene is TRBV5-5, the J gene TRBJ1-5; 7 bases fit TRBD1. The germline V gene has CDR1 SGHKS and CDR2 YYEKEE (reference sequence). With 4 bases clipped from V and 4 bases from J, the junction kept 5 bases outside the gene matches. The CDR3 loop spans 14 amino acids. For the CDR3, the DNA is TGTGCCAGCAGCCGGGACAGCTTAAATCAGCCCCAGCATTTT. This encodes CASSRDSLNQPQHF.

This CDR3 is CASSFFRGMNTEAFF. The CDR3 DNA is TGTGCCAGCAGCTTTTTCAGGGGGATGAACACTGAAGCTTTCTTT. V and J are TRBV5-5 and TRBJ1-1, with 7 bases identical to TRBD1. V was pared by 2 bases and J by 0 bases, with 4 bases of the junction left unmatched. Germline CDR1 SGHKS, CDR2 YYEKEE (reference sequence). This CDR3 contains 15 residues.

The CDR3 nucleotides are TGTGCCAGCGAGGGGGACAGGGTTAACAATGAGCAGTTCTTC. Translating gives CASEGDRVNNEQFF. This chain links TRBV2 with TRBJ2-1; 9 nucleotides line up with TRBD1. The CDR3 consists of 14 residues. CDR1 and CDR2 (germline): SNHLY, FYNNEI. Trimming at V came to 8 bases and at J to 5 bases, leaving 7 bases not matched to a gene.

DNA of the CDR3: TGTGCCAGCGGAACAGGGGCGTTGGGTCAGCCCCAGCATTTT. Translated, it gives CASGTGALGQPQHF. The rearrangement joins TRBV6-1 to TRBJ1-5; TRBD1 aligns across 7 bases. The CDR3 has 14 amino acids. V shed 8 bases, J shed 6 bases, and the junction held 10 bases outside the gene matches. Germline CDR1 and CDR2: MNHNS and SASEGT.

The CDR3 DNA reads TGTGCCAGTAGTATAATGGCGGGAGGTCCAGATACGCAGTATTTT. Residues: CASSIMAGGPDTQYF. The chain uses TRBV19 and TRBJ2-3; the match to TRBD2 covers 8 bases. There are 15 residues in the CDR3. Germline V gene sequence: CDR1 LNHDA, CDR2 SQIVND (reference sequence). Trimming cost V 2 bases and J 4 bases; bases outside gene matches: 5. Together with reference TRBV19 and TRBJ2-3, the CDR3 gives the full variable domain: DGGITQSPKYLFRKEGQNVTLSCEQNLNHDAMYWYRQDPGQGLRLIYYSQIVNDFQKGDIAEGYSVSREKKESFPLTVTSAQKNPTAFYLCASSIMAGGPDTQYFGPGTRLTVL.

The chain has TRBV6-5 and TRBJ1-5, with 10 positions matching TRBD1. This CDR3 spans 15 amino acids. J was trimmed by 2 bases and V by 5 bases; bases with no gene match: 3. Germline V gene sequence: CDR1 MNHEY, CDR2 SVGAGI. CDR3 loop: CASSVGTGGNQPQHF. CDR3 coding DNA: TGTGCCAGCAGTGTCGGGACAGGGGGCAATCAGCCCCAGCATTTT.

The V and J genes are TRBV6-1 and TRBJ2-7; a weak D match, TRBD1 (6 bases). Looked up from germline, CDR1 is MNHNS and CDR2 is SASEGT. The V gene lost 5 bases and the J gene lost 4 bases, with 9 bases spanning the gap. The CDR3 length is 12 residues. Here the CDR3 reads CASSLTGYEQYF. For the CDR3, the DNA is TGTGCCAGCAGTCTGACAGGATACGAGCAGTACTTC.